This T cell receptor (beta chain) comes out of a study of blood T cell repertoires in COVID-19. In the original processing: By means of reference gene primer amplification, nucleated cell counts were estimated. The data were produced by immunoSEQ multiplex PCR, yet TCRdb's version contains in-frame clones alone and is incomplete. That table supplies the V and J calls and clone size; D and trimming were determined from the DNA. Of more than 70,000 clones listed, over 75% were seen once; the top ten hold about 3.8%. The trim removed 6 bases at V and 2 bases at J, leaving 12 bases unmatched. Germline-derived CDR1 and CDR2 are ENHRY and SYGVKD. The CDR3 spans 16 residues.

Sequencing was done on a sample of peripheral blood. The V call is TRBV10-3, the J call TRBJ2-5; 7 nucleotides match TRBD2. The TCR originated in a man in his 60s with acute or convalescent COVID-19. CDR3 coding DNA: TGTGCCATCAGGTCACACCCCCGGGGGGATCAAGAGACCCAGTACTTC. Amino acid sequence: CAIRSHPRGDQETQYF.